The clone carrying this T cell receptor (beta chain) was recorded only once. Antigen: not known. These data are taken from a study of Graves' ophthalmopathy and Graves' hyperthyroidism. Germline V gives CDR1 GTSNPN, CDR2 SVGIG (reference sequence). The CDR3 is 13 residues long. Deletions cut 3 bases from V and 1 base from J, with 9 bases between. Study observations and caveats: It was with 65% to 71% sensitivity and about 72% specificity that the model predicted ophthalmopathy progression. Blood was where most expanded thyroid clonotypes above 0.001 frequency also turned up.

RNA transcripts served as template for amplifying TCR beta CDR3 sequences. First-round RT-PCR with HTBI primers preceded a second-round multiplex PCR. MiXCR, applied by TCRdb to the multiplex PCR reads, yields one record per CDR3 protein. The sample includes some 400,000 distinct CDR3 sequences, around 16% of them seen just once. Moderately to severely active ophthalmopathy under 3 months, CAS at least 3, NOSPECS at least 4. Other autoimmune diseases, uncontrolled infections, pregnancy or lactation ruled patients out of participation. Sequenced sample: peripheral blood. The chain carries TRBV30 and TRBJ1-1; D unresolved. The sequence came from a woman under 30 with Graves' ophthalmopathy. The CDR3, as DNA: TGTGCCTGGAGGGCACAGCCGAACACTGAAGCTTTCTTT. This sequence encodes CAWRAQPNTEAFF.